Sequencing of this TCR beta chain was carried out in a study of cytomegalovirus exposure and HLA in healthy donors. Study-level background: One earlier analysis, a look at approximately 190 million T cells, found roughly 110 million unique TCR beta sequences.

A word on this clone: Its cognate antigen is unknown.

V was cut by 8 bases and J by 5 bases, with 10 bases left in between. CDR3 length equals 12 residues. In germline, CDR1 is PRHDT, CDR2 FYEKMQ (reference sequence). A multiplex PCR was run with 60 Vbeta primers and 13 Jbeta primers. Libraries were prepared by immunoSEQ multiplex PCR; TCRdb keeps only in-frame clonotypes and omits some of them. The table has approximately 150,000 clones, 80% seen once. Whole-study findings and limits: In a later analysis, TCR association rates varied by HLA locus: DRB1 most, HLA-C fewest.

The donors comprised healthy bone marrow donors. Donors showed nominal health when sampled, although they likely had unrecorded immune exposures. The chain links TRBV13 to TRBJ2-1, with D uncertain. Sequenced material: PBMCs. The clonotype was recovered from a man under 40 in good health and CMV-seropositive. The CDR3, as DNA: TGTGCCAGCGCGTCTGGAGACAATGAGCAGTTCTTC. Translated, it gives CASASGDNEQFF.